Listed below are T cell receptor beta chains from one sample, sequenced in a study of T cell changes during pregnancy in multiple sclerosis. TCRdb's copy holds only in-frame clones and misses some; the assay was immunoSEQ multiplex PCR. The sample holds roughly 37,000 clones, roughly 90% seen once. The sequences come from CD8+ T cells from peripheral blood mononuclear cells, collected before pregnancy. The receptors here all came from a female donor with multiple sclerosis, enrolled in a pregnancy study. The CDR3 runs from the conserved cysteine through the conserved F or W. D genes are given only for firm matches. Size tells how often a clone was seen (once, few, many) or the class of an expanded clone, and some rows leave it out.

>TRBD2|TRBJ2-7|TRBV6-1|-
TGTGCCAGCAGTGAAGGGCTAGCGGGGACCTACGAGCAGTACTTC
CASSEGLAGTYEQYF
>TRBD1|TRBJ1-2|TRBV28|few
TGTGCCAGCAGTTACAGGGGGGAAGCGTATGGCTACACCTTC
CASSYRGEAYGYTF
>TRBD2|TRBJ2-5|TRBV7-3|-
TGTGCCAGCAGCGATGGACTAGCGGGAGAGGGGGAGACCCAGTACTTC
CASSDGLAGEGETQYF
>-|TRBJ2-7|TRBV27|-
TGTGCCAGCAGTTTAGGCAGGGTAGGGAACTACGAGCAGTACTTC
CASSLGRVGNYEQYF
>-|TRBJ2-1|TRBV18|-
TGTGCCAGCTCACCAGGGGCTAGCGCCTACAATGAGCAGTTCTTC
CASSPGASAYNEQFF
>TRBD2|TRBJ2-2|TRBV13|once
TGTGCCAGCAGCCGTAGCGGGAAGAGTCCCGGGGAGCTGTTTTTT
CASSRSGKSPGELFF
>TRBD1|TRBJ1-1|TRBV30|-
TGTGCCTGGAGTGTAGGGACAGTGAACACTGAAGCTTTCTTT
CAWSVGTVNTEAFF
>-|TRBJ2-2|TRBV9|-
TGTGCCAGCAGCGAGGGGGCCGGGGAGCTGTTTTTT
CASSEGAGELFF
>-|TRBJ2-1|TRBV5-4|once
TGTGCCGGTACCTCTGGAGGGGGCCGCAATGAGCAGTTCTTC
CAGTSGGGRNEQFF
>-|TRBJ1-5|TRBV27|-
TGTGCCAGCAGTTGGTCAGGGTATCAGCCCCAGCATTTT
CASSWSGYQPQHF
>-|TRBJ2-2|TRBV27|-
TGTGCCAGCAGTTTCGGGGGAGGCGGGGAGCTGTTTTTT
CASSFGGGGELFF
>-|TRBJ2-2|TRBV28|-
TGTGCCAGCAGTTTCTTAACCTTGGCTGGCCTCGCGAACACCGGGGAGCTGTTTTTT
CASSFLTLAGLANTGELFF
>TRBD2|TRBJ2-5|TRBV5-1|few
TGCGCCAGCAGTCAGAGCGGGGGGTACCAAGAGACCCAGTACTTC
CASSQSGGYQETQYF
>TRBD2|TRBJ2-2|TRBV12-5|-
TGTGCTAGTGGTTTGGGAGGTAGCGGGAGAGGTACCGGGGAGCTGTTTTTT
CASGLGGSGRGTGELFF
>-|TRBJ2-4|TRBV14|once
TGTGCCAGCAGCCGTCGGGACTCAGCCAAAAACATTCAGTACTTC
CASSRRDSAKNIQYF
>TRBD2|TRBJ2-7|TRBV28|-
TGTGCCAGCAGTTTGGAAGCGGGAGAGTACGAGCAGTACTTC
CASSLEAGEYEQYF
>-|TRBJ1-2|TRBV20-1|-
TGCAGTGCCTTACGGGGAGGAGGCTACACCTTC
CSALRGGGYTF
>TRBD2|TRBJ2-2|TRBV28|-
TGTGCCAGCAGCCGATTAGCGGGAGGGGAGGACACCGGGGAGCTGTTTTTT
CASSRLAGGEDTGELFF
>-|TRBJ2-7|TRBV6-1|-
TGTGCCAGCATCCCTGAGCAGGGGCCCTACGAGCAGTACTTC
CASIPEQGPYEQYF
>TRBD1|TRBJ2-1|TRBV19|-
TGTGCCAGTAGTCCTGGACAGGGGGCGTACAATGAGCAGTTCTTC
CASSPGQGAYNEQFF
>-|TRBJ2-3|TRBV7-9|-
TGTGCCAGCAGTCCCCGTGGGGGCTGGCTGTCGAGCACAGATACGCAGTATTTT
CASSPRGGWLSSTDTQYF
>-|TRBJ2-7|TRBV4-1|-
TGCGCCAGCAGCCAAGAAAGGACGGGGGGCTCCGAGCAGTACTTC
CASSQERTGGSEQYF
>-|TRBJ2-1|TRBV7-9|-
TGTGCCAGCAGCTTTCAGGGATATGAGCAGTTCTTC
CASSFQGYEQFF
>-|TRBJ1-4|TRBV7-2|-
TGTGCCAGCAGCTTAGTAGGAGCCAGGGATCGAAAACTGTTTTTT
CASSLVGARDRKLFF